This entry describes one TCR beta chain. Its antigen is still unknown. The assay was immunoSEQ multiplex PCR, and TCRdb's table has in-frame clones only and misses some. Among about 1.5 million clones listed, roughly 98% were seen once. This sample is drawn from a study of shared clonotypes between healthy human individuals. Study-level background: For every donor, three CD4 naive, three CD4 memory, two CD8 naive and one CD8 memory plates were used.

Those who donated, Caucasian adults without exception, all lived in Nashville, Tennessee. The study, taken as a whole, reports: Sharing of clonotypes among donors was expected to vary with sequencing depth. Generation of non-shared clonotypes was less probable than generation of clonotypes shared by all four donors.

The source is a man in his thirties or forties in good health. The sample taken for sequencing was naive CD4+ T cells sorted from blood. Specified subset: CD45RA+ positively selected.

CDR3 sequence reads: CASSSLGHPNQPQHF. The CDR3 DNA follows: TGCGCCAGCAGCTCCCTAGGACACCCCAATCAGCCCCAGCATTTT. The chain has TRBV5-1 and TRBJ1-5; TRBD1 might be the D (5 bases). V lost 3 bases, J lost 3 bases, and 13 bases lay in between. The CDR3 has 15 residues. Germline assignment: CDR1 SGHRS and CDR2 YFSETQ.